This T cell receptor (beta chain) was sequenced for a study of control samples from healthy donors and cancer patients. Profiling relied on immunoSEQ multiplex PCR, and the TCRdb table lists in-frame clones only, not all of them. Altogether 100,000 to 150,000 clones are present, 85% to 95% being singletons, with the ten largest covering approximately 0.58%. The CDR3 is 14 amino acids. The V end was cut by 1 base, the J end by 3 bases, with 10 bases between. The germline V gene has CDR1 SGDLS and CDR2 YYNGEE. The TCR originated in a man of 80 years or more with head and neck cancer. Sequenced sample: PBMCs. The V and J genes are TRBV9 and TRBJ1-2; possibly TRBD1 for D (6 bases). CDR3 DNA sequence: TGTGCCAGCAGCGTAATGACAGGAGACTATGGCTACACCTTC. The encoded protein is CASSVMTGDYGYTF.